This T cell receptor (beta chain) is drawn from a study of T-cell reconstitution after alpha-beta-depleted transplantation in children. Study results and limitations: It was reported that alpha-beta T cells came from several hundred expanded graft clones (about two months after transplant). Diversity of TCRbeta at day 60 was high in some patients, arising from surviving recipient T cells and thymic progenitors. Newly made T cells mostly supplied T-cell counts and diversity one year after transplant.

At least ten counts were recorded for this clonotype. Its matching antigen is unknown. It was with unique molecular identifiers that the TCRbeta library was prepared. TCRdb re-called the PCR reads through MiXCR, storing one row per CDR3 protein. The data hold about 160,000 distinct CDR3 sequences, with around 10% observed a single time. Trimming stripped 5 bases from V and 4 bases from J, with 11 bases between. CDR3 length: 13 residues. The sequencing used PBMCs, collected before TCRalphabeta/CD19-depleted stem cell transplant. The J gene is TRBJ1-2, the V gene TRBV12-3 or TRBV12-4, with unresolved D. The clonotype originates from a boy younger than 10 with acute myeloid leukemia, due to receive a stem cell transplant. The CDR3 nucleotides are TGTGCCAGCAGTACAGAGACACCCTATGGCTACACCTTC. Protein sequence: CASSTETPYGYTF.